The table lists the clone carrying this T cell receptor beta chain with a few counts. These data belong to a study of blood T cells in healthy people across ages. This CDR3 region has 14 residues. V shed 0 bases and J shed 3 bases, with 9 bases lying between them. Looked up from germline, CDR1 is SGHRS and CDR2 is YFSETQ. Sample-barcoded 5' priming and a J-beta primer mix drove a second PCR of roughly 7 to 11 cycles. MiXCR, applied by TCRdb to the 5' RACE reads, yields one record per CDR3 protein. Among 550,000 to 700,000 distinct CDR3 sequences listed, about 25% were seen once. The receptor was derived from a woman aged 70-85 years in good health. The specimen sequenced was blood. This chain joins TRBV5-1 and TRBJ2-5; D ambiguous. The CDR3 loop reads CASSLVADKETQYF. CDR3 coding DNA: TGCGCCAGCAGCTTGGTTGCAGATAAAGAGACCCAGTACTTC.